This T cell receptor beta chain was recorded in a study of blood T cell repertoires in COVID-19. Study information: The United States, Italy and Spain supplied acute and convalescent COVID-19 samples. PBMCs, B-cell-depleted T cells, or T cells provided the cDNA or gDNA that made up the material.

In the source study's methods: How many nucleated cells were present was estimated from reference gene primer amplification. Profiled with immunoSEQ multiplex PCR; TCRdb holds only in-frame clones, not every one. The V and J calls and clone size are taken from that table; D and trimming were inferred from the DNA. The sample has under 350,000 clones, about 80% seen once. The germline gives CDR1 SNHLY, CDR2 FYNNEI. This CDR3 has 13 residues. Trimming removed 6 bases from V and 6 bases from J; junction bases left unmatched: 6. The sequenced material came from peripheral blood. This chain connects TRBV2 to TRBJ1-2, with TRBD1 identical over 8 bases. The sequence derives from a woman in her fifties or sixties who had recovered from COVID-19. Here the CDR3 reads CASRKTGDNGYTF. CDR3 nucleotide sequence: TGTGCCAGCAGGAAGACAGGGGATAATGGCTACACCTTC.